This TCR beta chain was obtained from a study of T cell responses to AZD1222 COVID-19 vaccine. Study overall: Second-dose schedules of about 4 or about 12 weeks were combined.

TCRdb keeps only in-frame clones here, not all; method: immunoSEQ multiplex PCR. The sample lists roughly 120,000 clones, over 90% occurring once. The study, taken as a whole, reports: Just a handful of AZD1222 recipients tested seropositive at baseline. A rise in Spike-specific TCR breadth and depth followed two AZD1222 doses. Regions 160-218 and 743-854 held dominance among vaccine-associated CD4 TCRs, which spanned spike.

Regarding this clone: Its antigen is not identified.

This receptor was identified in an adult in good health. Sequencing was performed on peripheral blood, taken on day 0 of AZD1222 vaccination.

The CDR3 nucleotides read TGTGCCAGTAGTATTGGAGCTGGGACAGCAAACACTGAAGCTTTCTTT. This translates into CASSIGAGTANTEAFF. This chain links TRBV19 with TRBJ1-1; 7 bases agree with TRBD1. Trimming cost V 3 bases and J 2 bases; bases outside gene matches: 9. The CDR3 covers 16 residues. Per the germline V gene, CDR1 is LNHDA and CDR2 is SQIVND (reference sequence).